This T cell receptor beta chain was found in a study of CD8 T cells in ankylosing spondylitis (dated by TCRdb to between 2016 and 2019). Describing the broader study: The study profiled T cell receptor beta repertoires in healthy donors and ankylosing spondylitis patients to find disease-linked TCR variants. The whole study cohort included about a hundred healthy donors and 20 to 25 ankylosing spondylitis patients. Peripheral blood samples were taken, and synovial fluid was additionally collected from ankylosing spondylitis patients.

This clonotype showed up many times. The antigen this receptor binds is unknown. No much larger clone exists at a distance of one base, and base qualities are not known. Sequencing instrument: Illumina HiSeq 2500. TCR beta libraries were prepared by quantitative 5'-RACE with molecular barcodes. The published analysis was carried out like this. To identify disease-linked TCR variants, a new computational method was used, one built on a probabilistic model of VDJ rearrangement. TCRdb trimmed public reads at Q25 via fastp, called clones via MiXCR and kept in-frame beta chains. Rows with one shared CDR3 protein collapse into an entry with the most common genes and DNA. The V and J calls come from TCRdb's annotation, not from the publication. This sample has fewer than 400,000 distinct CDR3 sequences in its table, and 14% to 15% of those were observed once. The ten largest clones add up to approximately 1% of the sample.

General study outcomes and caveats: Some TCR beta motif variants had previously been reported in synovial fluid and blood of reactive arthritis patients, which suggested common disease-initiation mechanisms. A TCR beta motif made up of eight highly homologous amino acid variants appeared to be characteristic of blood from ankylosing spondylitis patients. The disease-linked clones had a CD8+ phenotype and were found at relatively low frequencies in peripheral blood. The disease-linked clones were reported to be significantly enriched in matched synovial fluid samples from ankylosing spondylitis patients.

V sheds 1 base and J sheds 8 bases, leaving 9 bases between their ends. The CDR3 holds 13 amino acids from the cysteine to the phenylalanine. Only the CDR3 DNA stays, 39 bases, in frame from base 1. The specimen sequenced was blood, either unsorted or a sorted T cell fraction (not recorded which). The receptor's source is a male donor with ankylosing spondylitis or in good health (not recorded which). Rearrangement joined TRBV12-3 or TRBV12-4 to TRBJ2-1; perhaps TRBD2 is the D gene, with 5 bases matching. The CDR3 region has the sequence CASSLGVAYEQFF. The DNA sequence is given as TGTGCCAGCAGTTTAGGGGTAGCGTATGAGCAGTTCTTC.